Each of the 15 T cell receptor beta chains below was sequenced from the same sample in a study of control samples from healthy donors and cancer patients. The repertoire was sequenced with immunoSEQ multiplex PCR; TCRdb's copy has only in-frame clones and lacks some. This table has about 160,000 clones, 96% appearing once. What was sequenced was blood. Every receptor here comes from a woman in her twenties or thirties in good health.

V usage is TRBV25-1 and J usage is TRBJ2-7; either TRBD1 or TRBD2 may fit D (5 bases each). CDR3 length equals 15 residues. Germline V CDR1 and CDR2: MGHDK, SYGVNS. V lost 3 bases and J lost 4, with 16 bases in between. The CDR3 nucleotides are TGTGCCAGCAGTGAGGCCGGGACCACCCGTTACGAGCAGTACTTC. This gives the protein CASSEAGTTRYEQYF.

This CDR3 reads CASSYSRPYNSPLHF. DNA of the CDR3: TGTGCCAGCAGTTACTCGAGACCCTATAATTCACCCCTCCACTTT. V is TRBV6-5 and J is TRBJ1-6; D remains ambiguous. V dropped 0 bases and J dropped 2 bases, with 5 bases sitting between them. The length of the CDR3 is 15 residues. Germline V gene lookup returns CDR1 MNHEY and CDR2 SVGAGI.

CDR3 nucleotides: TGCGCCAGCAGCTTGAGTATGCCGGGCCTTACTGAAGCTTTCTTT. Protein: CASSLSMPGLTEAFF. The V and J genes are TRBV5-1 and TRBJ1-1; D ambiguous. The V gene lost 1 base and the J gene lost 5 bases, with 15 bases spanning the gap. The CDR3 loop spans 15 amino acids. CDR1 is SGHRS and CDR2 is YFSETQ in the germline V gene. The entire variable domain, with the rest obtained from reference TRBV5-1 and TRBJ1-1, is as follows: KAGVTQTPRYLIKTRGQQVTLSCSPISGHRSVSWYQQTPGQGLQFLFEYFSETQRNKGNFPGRFSGRQFSNSRSEMNVSTLELGDSALYLCASSLSMPGLTEAFFGQGTRLTVV.

The CDR3 region has the DNA TGTGCCAGCCGTCCCGGGACTAGCATCTACAATGAGCAGTTCTTC. This translates into CASRPGTSIYNEQFF. The V call is TRBV28, the J call TRBJ2-1, with TRBD2 matching 9 bases. The trim removed 8 bases at V and 3 bases at J, leaving 8 bases unmatched. Per the germline V gene, CDR1 is MDHEN and CDR2 is SYDVKM. This CDR3 is built from 15 residues.

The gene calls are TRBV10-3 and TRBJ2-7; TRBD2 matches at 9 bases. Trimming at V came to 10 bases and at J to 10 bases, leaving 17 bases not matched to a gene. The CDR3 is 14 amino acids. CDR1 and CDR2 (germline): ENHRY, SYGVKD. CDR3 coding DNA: TGTGCCACCCAATTCAGTAGCGGGAGTGGCTCTCAGTACTTC. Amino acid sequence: CATQFSSGSGSQYF.

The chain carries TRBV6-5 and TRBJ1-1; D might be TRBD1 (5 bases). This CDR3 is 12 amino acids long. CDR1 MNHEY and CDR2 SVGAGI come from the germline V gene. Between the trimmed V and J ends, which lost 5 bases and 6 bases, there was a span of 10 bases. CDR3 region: CASSRRGAEAFF. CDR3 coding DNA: TGTGCCAGCAGTCGACGGGGCGCTGAAGCTTTCTTT.

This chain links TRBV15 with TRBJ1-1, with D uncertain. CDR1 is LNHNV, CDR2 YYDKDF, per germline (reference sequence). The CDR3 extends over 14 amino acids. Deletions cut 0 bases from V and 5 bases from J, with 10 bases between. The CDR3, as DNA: TGTGCCACCAGCAGAGATGGGCAGCCTACTGAAGCTTTCTTT. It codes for CATSRDGQPTEAFF.

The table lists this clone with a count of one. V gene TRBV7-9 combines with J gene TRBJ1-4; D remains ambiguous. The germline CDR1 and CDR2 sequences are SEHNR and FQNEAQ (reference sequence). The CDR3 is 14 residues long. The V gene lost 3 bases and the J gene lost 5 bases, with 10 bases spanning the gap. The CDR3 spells CASSLWTENEKLFF. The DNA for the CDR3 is TGTGCCAGCAGCTTGTGGACGGAGAATGAAAAACTGTTTTTT.

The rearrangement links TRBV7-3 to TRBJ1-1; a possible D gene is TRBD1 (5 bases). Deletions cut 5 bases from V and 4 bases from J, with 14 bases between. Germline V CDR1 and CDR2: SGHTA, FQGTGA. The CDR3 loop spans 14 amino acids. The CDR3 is CASSPRGTPTEAFF. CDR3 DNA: TGTGCCAGCAGCCCAAGAGGGACCCCCACTGAAGCTTTCTTT.

The CDR3 here is CASSLEAFYGYTF. DNA of the CDR3: TGTGCCAGCAGCCTCGAGGCCTTCTATGGCTACACCTTC. The chain has TRBV7-2 and TRBJ1-2; D call uncertain. The CDR3 extends over 13 amino acids. The V end lost 5 bases, the J end lost 4 bases, and 11 bases lay between the germline ends. From germline, CDR1 is SGHTA and CDR2 FQGNSA.

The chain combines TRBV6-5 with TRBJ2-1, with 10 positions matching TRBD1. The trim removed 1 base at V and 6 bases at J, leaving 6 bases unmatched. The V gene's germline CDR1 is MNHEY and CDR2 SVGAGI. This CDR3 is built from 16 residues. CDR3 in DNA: TGTGCCAGCAGTTACTTTTTAGGGACAGGGGTCAATGAGCAGTTCTTC. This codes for CASSYFLGTGVNEQFF.

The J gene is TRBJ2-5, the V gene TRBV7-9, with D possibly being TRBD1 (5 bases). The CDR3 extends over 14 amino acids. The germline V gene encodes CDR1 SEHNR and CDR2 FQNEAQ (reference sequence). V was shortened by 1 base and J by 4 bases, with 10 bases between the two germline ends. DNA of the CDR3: TGTGCCAGCAGCTTAGGACCAGGGCGAGAGACCCAGTACTTC. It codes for CASSLGPGRETQYF. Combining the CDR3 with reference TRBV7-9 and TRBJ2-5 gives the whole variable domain DTGVSQNPRHKITKRGQNVTFRCDPISEHNRLYWYRQTLGQGPEFLTYFQNEAQLEKSRLLSDRFSAERPKGSFSTLEIQRTEQGDSAMYLCASSLGPGRETQYFGPGTRLLVL.

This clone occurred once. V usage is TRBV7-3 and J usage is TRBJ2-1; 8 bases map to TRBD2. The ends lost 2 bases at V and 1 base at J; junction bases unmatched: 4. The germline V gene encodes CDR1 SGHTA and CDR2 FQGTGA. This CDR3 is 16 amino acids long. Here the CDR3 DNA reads TGTGCCAGCAGCTTAGGTAGCGGGGTATCCTACAATGAGCAGTTCTTC. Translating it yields CASSLGSGVSYNEQFF. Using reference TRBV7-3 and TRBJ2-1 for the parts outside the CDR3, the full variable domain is GAGVSQTPSNKVTEKGKYVELRCDPISGHTALYWYRQSLGQGPEFLIYFQGTGAADDSGLPNDRFFAVRPEGSVSTLKIQRTERGDSAVYLCASSLGSGVSYNEQFFGPGTRLTVL.

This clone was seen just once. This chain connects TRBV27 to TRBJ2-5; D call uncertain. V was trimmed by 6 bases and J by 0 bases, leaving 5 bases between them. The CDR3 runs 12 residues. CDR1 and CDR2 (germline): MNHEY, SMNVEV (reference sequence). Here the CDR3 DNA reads TGTGCCAGCAGAAAGAACCAAGAGACCCAGTACTTC. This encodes CASRKNQETQYF.

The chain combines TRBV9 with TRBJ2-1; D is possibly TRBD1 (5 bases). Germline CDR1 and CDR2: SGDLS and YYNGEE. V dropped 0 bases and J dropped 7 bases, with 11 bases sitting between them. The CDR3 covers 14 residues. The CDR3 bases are TGTGCCAGCAGCGTAGTCATAGGGGATAATGAGCAGTTCTTC. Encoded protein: CASSVVIGDNEQFF. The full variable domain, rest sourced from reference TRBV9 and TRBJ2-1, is DSGVTQTPKHLITATGQRVTLRCSPRSGDLSVYWYQQSLDQGLQFLIQYYNGEERAKGNILERFSAQQFPDLHSELNLSSLELGDSALYFCASSVVIGDNEQFFGPGTRLTVL.